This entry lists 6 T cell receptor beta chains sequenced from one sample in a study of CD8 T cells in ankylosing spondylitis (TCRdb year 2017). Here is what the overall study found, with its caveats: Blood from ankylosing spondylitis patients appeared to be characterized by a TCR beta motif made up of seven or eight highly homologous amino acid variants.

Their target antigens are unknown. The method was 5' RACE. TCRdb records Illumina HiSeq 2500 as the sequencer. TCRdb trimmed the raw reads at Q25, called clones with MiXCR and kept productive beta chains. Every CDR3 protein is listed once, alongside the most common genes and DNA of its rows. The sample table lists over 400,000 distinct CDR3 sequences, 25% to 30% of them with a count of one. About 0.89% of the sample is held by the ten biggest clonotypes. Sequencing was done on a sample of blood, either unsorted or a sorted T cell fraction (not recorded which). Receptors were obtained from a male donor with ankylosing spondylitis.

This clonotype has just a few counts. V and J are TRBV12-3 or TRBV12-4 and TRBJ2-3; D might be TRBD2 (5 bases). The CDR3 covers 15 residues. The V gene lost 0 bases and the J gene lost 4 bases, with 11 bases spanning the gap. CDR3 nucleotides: TGTGCCAGCAGTTTAGCGCGTCGGGGTTCAGATACGCAGTATTTT. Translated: CASSLARRGSDTQYF.

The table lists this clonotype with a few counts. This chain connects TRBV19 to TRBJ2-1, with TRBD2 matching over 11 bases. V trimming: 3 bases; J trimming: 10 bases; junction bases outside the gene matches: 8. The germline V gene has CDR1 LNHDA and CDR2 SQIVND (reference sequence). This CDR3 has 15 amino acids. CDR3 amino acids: CASSIGSGRAWEQFF. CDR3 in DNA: TGTGCCAGTAGTATCGGTAGCGGGAGGGCTTGGGAGCAGTTCTTC.

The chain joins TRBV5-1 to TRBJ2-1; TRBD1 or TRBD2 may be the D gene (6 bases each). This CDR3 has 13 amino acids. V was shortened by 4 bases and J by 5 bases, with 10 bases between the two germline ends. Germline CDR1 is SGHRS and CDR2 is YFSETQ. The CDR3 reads CASSTRGDNEQFF. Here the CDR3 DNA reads TGCGCCAGCAGCACGAGGGGGGACAATGAGCAGTTCTTC. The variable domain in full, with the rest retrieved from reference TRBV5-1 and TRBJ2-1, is KAGVTQTPRYLIKTRGQQVTLSCSPISGHRSVSWYQQTPGQGLQFLFEYFSETQRNKGNFPGRFSGRQFSNSRSEMNVSTLELGDSALYLCASSTRGDNEQFFGPGTRLTVL.

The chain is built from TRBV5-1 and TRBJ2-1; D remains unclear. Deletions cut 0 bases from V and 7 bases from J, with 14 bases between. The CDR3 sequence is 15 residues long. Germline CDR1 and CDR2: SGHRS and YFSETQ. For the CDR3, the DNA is TGCGCCAGCAGCTTGGCCGTAGTTTCGTCTAATGAGCAGTTCTTC. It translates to CASSLAVVSSNEQFF.

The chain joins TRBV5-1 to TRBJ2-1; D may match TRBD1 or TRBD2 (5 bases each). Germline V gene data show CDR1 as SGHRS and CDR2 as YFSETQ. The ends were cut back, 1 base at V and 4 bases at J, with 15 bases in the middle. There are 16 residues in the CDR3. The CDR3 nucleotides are TGCGCCAGCAGCTTGTTAGCCCGGGACGGTTACAATGAGCAGTTCTTC. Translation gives CASSLLARDGYNEQFF.

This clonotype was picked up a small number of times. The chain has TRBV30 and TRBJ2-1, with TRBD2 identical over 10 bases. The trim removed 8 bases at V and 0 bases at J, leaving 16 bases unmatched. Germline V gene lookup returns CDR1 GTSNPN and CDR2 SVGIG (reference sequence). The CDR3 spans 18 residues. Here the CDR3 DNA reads TGTGCCGGATGGGCCACGACTAGCGGGTCCAGCTCCTACAATGAGCAGTTCTTC. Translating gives CAGWATTSGSSSYNEQFF. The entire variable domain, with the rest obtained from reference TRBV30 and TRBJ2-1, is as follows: SQTIHQWPATLVQPVGSPLSLECTVEGTSNPNLYWYRQAAGRGLQLLFYSVGIGQISSEVPQNLSASRPQDRQFILSSKKLLLSDSGFYLCAGWATTSGSSSYNEQFFGPGTRLTVL.